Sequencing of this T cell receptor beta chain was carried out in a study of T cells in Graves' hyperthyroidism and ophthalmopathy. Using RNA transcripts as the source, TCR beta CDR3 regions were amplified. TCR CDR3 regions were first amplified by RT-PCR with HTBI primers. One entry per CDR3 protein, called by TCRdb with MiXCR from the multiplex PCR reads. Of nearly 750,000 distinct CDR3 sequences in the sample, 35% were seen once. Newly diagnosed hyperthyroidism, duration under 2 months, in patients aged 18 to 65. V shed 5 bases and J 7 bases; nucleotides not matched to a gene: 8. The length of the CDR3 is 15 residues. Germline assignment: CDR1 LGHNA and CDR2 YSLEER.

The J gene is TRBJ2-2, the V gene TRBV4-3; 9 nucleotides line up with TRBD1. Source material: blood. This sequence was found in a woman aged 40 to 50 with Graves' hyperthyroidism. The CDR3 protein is CASSSGTGRNGELFF. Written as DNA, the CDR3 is TGCGCCAGCAGCTCCGGGACAGGGAGAAACGGGGAGCTGTTTTTT.